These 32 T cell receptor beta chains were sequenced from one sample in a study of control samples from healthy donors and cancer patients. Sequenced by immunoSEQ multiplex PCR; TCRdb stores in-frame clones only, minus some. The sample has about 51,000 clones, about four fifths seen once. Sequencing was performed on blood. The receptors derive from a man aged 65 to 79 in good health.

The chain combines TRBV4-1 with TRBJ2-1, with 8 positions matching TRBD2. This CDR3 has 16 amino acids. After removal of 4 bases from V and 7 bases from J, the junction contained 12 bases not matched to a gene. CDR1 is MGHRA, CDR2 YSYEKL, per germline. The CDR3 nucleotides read TGCGCCAGCAGCCCCCAACGGGGGGGCTTCGGTAATGAGCAGTTCTTC. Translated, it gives CASSPQRGGFGNEQFF.

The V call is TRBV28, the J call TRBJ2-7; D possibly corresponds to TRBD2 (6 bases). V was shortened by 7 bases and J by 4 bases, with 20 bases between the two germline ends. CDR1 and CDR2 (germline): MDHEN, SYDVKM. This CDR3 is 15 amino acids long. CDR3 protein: CASTTGDWERYEQYF. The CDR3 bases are TGTGCCAGCACGACCGGGGACTGGGAAAGATACGAGCAGTACTTC.

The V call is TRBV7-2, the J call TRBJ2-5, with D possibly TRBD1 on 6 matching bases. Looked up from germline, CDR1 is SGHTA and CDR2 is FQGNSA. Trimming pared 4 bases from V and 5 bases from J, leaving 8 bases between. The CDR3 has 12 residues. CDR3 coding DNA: TGTGCCAGCAGCTACAGGGAGGAGACCCAGTACTTC. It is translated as CASSYREETQYF.

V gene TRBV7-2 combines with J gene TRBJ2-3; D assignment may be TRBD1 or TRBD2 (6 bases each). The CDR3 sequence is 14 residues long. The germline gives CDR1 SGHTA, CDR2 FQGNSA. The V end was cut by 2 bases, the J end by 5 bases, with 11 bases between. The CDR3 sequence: CASSLSRGQDTQYF. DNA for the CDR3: TGTGCCAGCAGCTTAAGTCGGGGGCAAGATACGCAGTATTTT.

The CDR3 DNA sequence: TGTGCCAGCAGCTCGCCGTACACAGATACGCAGTATTTT. This gives the protein CASSSPYTDTQYF. This rearrangement joins TRBV7-9 to TRBJ2-3; D remains ambiguous. CDR3 length: 13 residues. CDR1 and CDR2 from the germline V gene are SEHNR and FQNEAQ (reference sequence). V was trimmed by 4 bases and J by 2 bases, leaving 7 bases between them.

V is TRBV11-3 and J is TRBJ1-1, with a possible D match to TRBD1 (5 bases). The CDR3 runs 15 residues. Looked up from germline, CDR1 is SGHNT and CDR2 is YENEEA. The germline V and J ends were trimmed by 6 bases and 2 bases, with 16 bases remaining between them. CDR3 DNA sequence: TGTGCCAGCAGAAGGCCGGGGCACGGAAACACTGAAGCTTTCTTT. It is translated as CASRRPGHGNTEAFF.

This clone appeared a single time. The CDR3 region has the DNA TGTGCAAGTCGCTTTGTCCACATTTTTCCGGCTTTCTTT. Translation: CASRFVHIFPAFF. This sequence joins TRBV12-2 and TRBJ1-1; the DNA was not compared with TRBD1, the D call given in the table. TRBV12-2 is a pseudogene locus. The CDR3 totals 13 residues.

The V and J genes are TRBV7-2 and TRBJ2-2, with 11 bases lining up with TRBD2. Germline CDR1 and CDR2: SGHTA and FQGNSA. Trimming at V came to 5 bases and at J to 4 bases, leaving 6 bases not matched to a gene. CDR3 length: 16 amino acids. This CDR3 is CASSQRLAGLTGELFF. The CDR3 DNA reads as TGTGCCAGCAGCCAGAGACTAGCGGGGCTCACCGGGGAGCTGTTTTTT.

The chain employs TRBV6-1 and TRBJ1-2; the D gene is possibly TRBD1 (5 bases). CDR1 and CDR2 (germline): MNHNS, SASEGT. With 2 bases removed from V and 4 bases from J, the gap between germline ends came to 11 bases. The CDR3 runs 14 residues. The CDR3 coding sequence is TGTGCCAGCAGTGAAAACAGGACCCCCTATGGCTACACCTTC. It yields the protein CASSENRTPYGYTF.

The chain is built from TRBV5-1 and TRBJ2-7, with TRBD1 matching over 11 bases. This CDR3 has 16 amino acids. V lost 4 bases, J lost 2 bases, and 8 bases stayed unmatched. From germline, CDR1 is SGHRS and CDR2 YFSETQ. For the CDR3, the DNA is TGCGCCAGCAGCATCAACCCGGGACAGGGGGCCTACGAGCAGTACTTC. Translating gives CASSINPGQGAYEQYF.

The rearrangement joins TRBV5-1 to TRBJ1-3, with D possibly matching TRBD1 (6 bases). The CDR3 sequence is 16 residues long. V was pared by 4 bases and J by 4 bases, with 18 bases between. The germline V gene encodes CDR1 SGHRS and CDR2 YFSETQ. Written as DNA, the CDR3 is TGCGCCAGCAGCCTTTCCCTTGGGGGCCCGGGAAACACCATATATTTT. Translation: CASSLSLGGPGNTIYF.

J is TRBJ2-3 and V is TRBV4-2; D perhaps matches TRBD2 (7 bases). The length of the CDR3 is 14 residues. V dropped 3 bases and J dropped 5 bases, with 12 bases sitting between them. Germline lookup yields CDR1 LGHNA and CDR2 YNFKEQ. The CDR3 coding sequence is TGTGCCAGCAGCCAGGGGGGGGCACTAGATACGCAGTATTTT. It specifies CASSQGGALDTQYF.

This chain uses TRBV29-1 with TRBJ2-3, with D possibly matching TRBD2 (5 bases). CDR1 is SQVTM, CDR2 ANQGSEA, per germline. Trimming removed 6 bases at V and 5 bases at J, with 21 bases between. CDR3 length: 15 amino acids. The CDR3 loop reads CSVDSGKEGGDTQYF. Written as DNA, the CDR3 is TGCAGCGTCGATAGTGGGAAAGAAGGAGGAGATACGCAGTATTTT.

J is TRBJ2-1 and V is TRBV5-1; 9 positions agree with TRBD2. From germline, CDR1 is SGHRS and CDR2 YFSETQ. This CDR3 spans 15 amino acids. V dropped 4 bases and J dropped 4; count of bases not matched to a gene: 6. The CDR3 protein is CASSPTSGEYNEQFF. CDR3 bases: TGCGCCAGCAGCCCGACTAGCGGAGAGTACAATGAGCAGTTCTTC.

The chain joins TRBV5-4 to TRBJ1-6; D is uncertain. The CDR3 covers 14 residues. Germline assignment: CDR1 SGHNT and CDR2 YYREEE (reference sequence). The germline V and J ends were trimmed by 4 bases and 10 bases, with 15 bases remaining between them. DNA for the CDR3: TGTGCCAGCAGCCTTCTAGCTCGTGGATCACCCCTCCACTTT. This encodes CASSLLARGSPLHF.

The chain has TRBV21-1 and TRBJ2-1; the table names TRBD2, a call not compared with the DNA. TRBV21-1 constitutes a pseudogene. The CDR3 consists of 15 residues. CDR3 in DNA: TGTGCCAGCAGCCCTGAGGGGGGGTTCAACAATGAGCAGTTCTTC. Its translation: CASSPEGGFNNEQFF.

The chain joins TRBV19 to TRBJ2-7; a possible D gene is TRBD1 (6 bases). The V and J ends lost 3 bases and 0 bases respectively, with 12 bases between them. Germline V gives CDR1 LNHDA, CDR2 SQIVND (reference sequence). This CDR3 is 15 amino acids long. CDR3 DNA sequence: TGTGCCAGTAGTATCCGGGACACAAGCTCCTACGAGCAGTACTTC. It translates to CASSIRDTSSYEQYF.

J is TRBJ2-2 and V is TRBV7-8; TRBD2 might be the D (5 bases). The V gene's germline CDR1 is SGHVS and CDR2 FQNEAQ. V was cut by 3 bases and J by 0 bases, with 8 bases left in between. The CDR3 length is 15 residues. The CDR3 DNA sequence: TGTGCCAGCAGCTTTCCGGGATCGAACACCGGGGAGCTGTTTTTT. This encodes CASSFPGSNTGELFF.

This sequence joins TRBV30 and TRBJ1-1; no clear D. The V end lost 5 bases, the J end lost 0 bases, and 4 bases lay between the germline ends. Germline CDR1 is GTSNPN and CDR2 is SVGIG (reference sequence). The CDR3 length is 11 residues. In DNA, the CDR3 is TGTGCCTGGGGGGTGAACACTGAAGCTTTCTTT. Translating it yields CAWGVNTEAFF.

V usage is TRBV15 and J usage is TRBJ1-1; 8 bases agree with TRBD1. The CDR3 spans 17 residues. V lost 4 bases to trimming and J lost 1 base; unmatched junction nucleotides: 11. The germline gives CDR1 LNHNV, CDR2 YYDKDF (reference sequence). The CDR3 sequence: CATSILWTGSENTEAFF. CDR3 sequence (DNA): TGTGCCACCAGCATTCTTTGGACAGGGTCGGAGAACACTGAAGCTTTCTTT.

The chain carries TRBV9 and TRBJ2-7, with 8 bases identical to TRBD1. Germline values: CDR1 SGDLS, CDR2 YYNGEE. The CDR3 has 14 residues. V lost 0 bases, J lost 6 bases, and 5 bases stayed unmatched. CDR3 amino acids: CASSVGTGGSEQYF. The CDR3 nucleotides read TGTGCCAGCAGCGTAGGAACAGGGGGGAGCGAGCAGTACTTC.

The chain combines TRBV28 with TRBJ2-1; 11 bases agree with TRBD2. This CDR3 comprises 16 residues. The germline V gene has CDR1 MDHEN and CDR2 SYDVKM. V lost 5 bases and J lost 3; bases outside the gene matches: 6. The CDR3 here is CASSKTSGGFYNEQFF. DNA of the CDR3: TGTGCCAGCAGTAAAACTAGCGGGGGTTTCTACAATGAGCAGTTCTTC.

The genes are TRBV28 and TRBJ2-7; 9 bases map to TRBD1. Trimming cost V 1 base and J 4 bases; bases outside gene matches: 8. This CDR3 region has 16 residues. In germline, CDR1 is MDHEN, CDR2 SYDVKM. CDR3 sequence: CASSLSMGQGSYEQYF. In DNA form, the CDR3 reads TGTGCCAGCAGTTTATCTATGGGACAGGGTTCTTACGAGCAGTACTTC.

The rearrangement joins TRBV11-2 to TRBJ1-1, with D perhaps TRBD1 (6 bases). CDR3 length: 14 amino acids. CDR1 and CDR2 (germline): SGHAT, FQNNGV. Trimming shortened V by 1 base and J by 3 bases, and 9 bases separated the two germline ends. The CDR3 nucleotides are TGTGCCAGCAGCTTAGTACGGGGGCACACTGAAGCTTTCTTT. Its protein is CASSLVRGHTEAFF. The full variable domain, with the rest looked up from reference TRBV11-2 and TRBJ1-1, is EAGVAQSPRYKIIEKRQSVAFWCNPISGHATLYWYQQILGQGPKLLIQFQNNGVVDDSQLPKDRFSAERLKGVDSTLKIQPAKLEDSAVYLCASSLVRGHTEAFFGQGTRLTVV.

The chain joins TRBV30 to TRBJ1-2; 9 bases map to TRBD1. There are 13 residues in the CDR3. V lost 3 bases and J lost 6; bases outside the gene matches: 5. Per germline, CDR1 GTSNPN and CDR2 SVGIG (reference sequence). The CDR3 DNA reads TGTGCCTGGAGCCTACAGGGGGCGGATGGCTACACCTTC. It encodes CAWSLQGADGYTF.

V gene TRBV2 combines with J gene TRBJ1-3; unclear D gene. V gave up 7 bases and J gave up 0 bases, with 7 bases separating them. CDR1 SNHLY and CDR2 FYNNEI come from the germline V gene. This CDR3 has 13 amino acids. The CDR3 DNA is TGTGCCAGCACTAGGTCCTCTGGAAACACCATATATTTT. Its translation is CASTRSSGNTIYF.

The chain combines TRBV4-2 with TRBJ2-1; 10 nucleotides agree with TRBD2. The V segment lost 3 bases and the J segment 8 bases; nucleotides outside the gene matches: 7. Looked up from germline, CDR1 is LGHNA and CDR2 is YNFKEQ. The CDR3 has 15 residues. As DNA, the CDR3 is TGTGCCAGCAGCCACCGAGCGGGGGGGCCGGATGAGCAGTTCTTC. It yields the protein CASSHRAGGPDEQFF.

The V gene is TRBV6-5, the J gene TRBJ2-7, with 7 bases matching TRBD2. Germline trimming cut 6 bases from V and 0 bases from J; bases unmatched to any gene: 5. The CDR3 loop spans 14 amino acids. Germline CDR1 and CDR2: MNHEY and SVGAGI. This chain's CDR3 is CASRLSGASYEQYF. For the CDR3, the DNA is TGTGCCAGCAGGCTCAGCGGGGCCTCCTACGAGCAGTACTTC.

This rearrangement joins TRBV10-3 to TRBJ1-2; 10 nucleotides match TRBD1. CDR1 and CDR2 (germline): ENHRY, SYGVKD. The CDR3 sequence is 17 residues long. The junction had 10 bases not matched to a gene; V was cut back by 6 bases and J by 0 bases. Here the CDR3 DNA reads TGTGCCATCAGCGACTCGGGACAGGGGATAACTAACTATGGCTACACCTTC. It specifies CAISDSGQGITNYGYTF.

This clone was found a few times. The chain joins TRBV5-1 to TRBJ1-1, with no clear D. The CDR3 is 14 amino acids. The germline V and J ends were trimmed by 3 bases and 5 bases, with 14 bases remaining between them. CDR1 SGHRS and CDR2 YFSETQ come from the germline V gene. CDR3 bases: TGCGCCAGCAGCTACATTAGAGGCTCGACTGAAGCTTTCTTT. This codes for CASSYIRGSTEAFF.

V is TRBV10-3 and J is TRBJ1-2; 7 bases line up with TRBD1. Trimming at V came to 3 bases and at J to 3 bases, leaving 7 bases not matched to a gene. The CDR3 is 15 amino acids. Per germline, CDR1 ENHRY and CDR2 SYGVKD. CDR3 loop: CAISDITGVYYGYTF. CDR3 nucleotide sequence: TGTGCCATCAGTGACATAACAGGGGTTTACTATGGCTACACCTTC.

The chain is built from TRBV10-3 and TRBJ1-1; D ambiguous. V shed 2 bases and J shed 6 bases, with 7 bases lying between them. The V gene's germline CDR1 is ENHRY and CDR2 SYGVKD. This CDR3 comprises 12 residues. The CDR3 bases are TGTGCCATCAGTGAGACCCAAGCTGAAGCTTTCTTT. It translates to CAISETQAEAFF.